A selection of T cell receptor beta chains follows, all from one sample in a study of identical twins. A single record per CDR3 protein comes from TCRdb applying MiXCR to the 5' RACE reads. The sample comprises around 490,000 distinct CDR3 sequences, roughly 15% of which are singletons, and roughly 0.42% rests with the top ten. Another study also made use of these data, one on yellow fever vaccine responses in identical twins.

The specimen sequenced was CD4+ T cells sorted from blood. These receptors were taken from a woman aged 18-35 years in good health. CDR3s include the opening cysteine and the closing phenylalanine or tryptophan. Each record gives: J gene, clone size, D gene, CDR3 length, V gene, CDR3 DNA, CDR3 protein. A D gene is named only where the DNA matches it firmly. Not all rows give a size; the values are once, few, many and, for expanded clones, a class.

j_call: TRBJ2-3
clone_size: few
d_call: -
cdr3_length: 12
v_call: TRBV9
cdr3_nt: TGTGCCAGCAGCCCAGTCCAGTATACGCAGTATTTT
cdr3_aa: CASSPVQYTQYF

j_call: TRBJ2-5
clone_size: few
d_call: -
cdr3_length: 14
v_call: TRBV28
cdr3_nt: TGTGCCAGCAGGTCGGGGGGCCGGACGGAGACCCAGTACTTC
cdr3_aa: CASRSGGRTETQYF

j_call: TRBJ1-1
clone_size: -
d_call: -
cdr3_length: 13
v_call: TRBV3-1
cdr3_nt: TGTGCCAGCAGCCAAGCGGCGGGCGGCAAAGCTTTCTTT
cdr3_aa: CASSQAAGGKAFF

j_call: TRBJ2-5
clone_size: once
d_call: TRBD1
cdr3_length: 13
v_call: TRBV6-1
cdr3_nt: TGTGCCAGCAGGAGACAGGGAGAAGAGACCCAGTACTTC
cdr3_aa: CASRRQGEETQYF

j_call: TRBJ2-1
clone_size: -
d_call: TRBD2
cdr3_length: 16
v_call: TRBV27
cdr3_nt: TGTGCCAGCAGTTTACTAGGACTAGCGGAACGGGTTGAGCAGTTCTTC
cdr3_aa: CASSLLGLAERVEQFF

j_call: TRBJ2-2
clone_size: -
d_call: TRBD1
cdr3_length: 16
v_call: TRBV11-2
cdr3_nt: TGTGCCAGCAGCTTGGGACAGGGTAGGGACACCGGGGAGCTGTTTTTT
cdr3_aa: CASSLGQGRDTGELFF

j_call: TRBJ1-4
clone_size: many
d_call: TRBD1
cdr3_length: 15
v_call: TRBV12-3/TRBV12-4
cdr3_nt: TGTGCCAGCAGTCCCAAGGGACAGCACGATGAAAAACTGTTTTTT
cdr3_aa: CASSPKGQHDEKLFF

j_call: TRBJ2-7
clone_size: -
d_call: TRBD1
cdr3_length: 14
v_call: TRBV5-6
cdr3_nt: TGTGCCAGCAGCTTACCGGGACAGGGGAACGAGCAGTACTTC
cdr3_aa: CASSLPGQGNEQYF

j_call: TRBJ2-3
clone_size: few
d_call: -
cdr3_length: 13
v_call: TRBV24-1
cdr3_nt: TGTGCCACCTCGTCACCCCCCGAAGATACGCAGTATTTT
cdr3_aa: CATSSPPEDTQYF

j_call: TRBJ1-2
clone_size: few
d_call: -
cdr3_length: 14
v_call: TRBV5-1
cdr3_nt: TGCGCCAGCAGCTTGGAGGGCGCCGGCTATGGCTACACCTTC
cdr3_aa: CASSLEGAGYGYTF

j_call: TRBJ1-1
clone_size: few
d_call: -
cdr3_length: 13
v_call: TRBV12-3/TRBV12-4
cdr3_nt: TGTGCCAGCAGTTCCCCAGCAGGGAGGGAAGCTTTCTTT
cdr3_aa: CASSSPAGREAFF

j_call: TRBJ2-1
clone_size: few
d_call: TRBD2
cdr3_length: 16
v_call: TRBV12-5
cdr3_nt: TGTGCTAGTGGTTTGGTACGGACTAGCGGGTACAATGAGCAGTTCTTC
cdr3_aa: CASGLVRTSGYNEQFF

j_call: TRBJ1-5
clone_size: -
d_call: -
cdr3_length: 14
v_call: TRBV19
cdr3_nt: TGTGCCAGTAGCACCTCGATGGGCAATCAGCCCCAGCATTTT
cdr3_aa: CASSTSMGNQPQHF

j_call: TRBJ2-5
clone_size: -
d_call: TRBD1
cdr3_length: 14
v_call: TRBV5-1
cdr3_nt: TGCGCCAGCAGCATTTGGGACAGACAAGAGACCCAGTACTTC
cdr3_aa: CASSIWDRQETQYF

j_call: TRBJ2-2
clone_size: few
d_call: TRBD1
cdr3_length: 15
v_call: TRBV5-5
cdr3_nt: TGTGCCAGCAGCCCGCCGACAGGGAATTTCGGGGAGCTGTTTTTT
cdr3_aa: CASSPPTGNFGELFF

j_call: TRBJ1-2
clone_size: -
d_call: TRBD1
cdr3_length: 13
v_call: TRBV12-3/TRBV12-4
cdr3_nt: TGTGCCAGCAGTCGGGACAGGGGGGAAGGCTACACCTTC
cdr3_aa: CASSRDRGEGYTF

j_call: TRBJ2-7
clone_size: few
d_call: TRBD1
cdr3_length: 16
v_call: TRBV25-1
cdr3_nt: TGTGCCAGCAGTGAGCCCCCCGGGACAGGGTACCACGAGCAGTACTTC
cdr3_aa: CASSEPPGTGYHEQYF

j_call: TRBJ1-4
clone_size: few
d_call: TRBD1
cdr3_length: 13
v_call: TRBV25-1
cdr3_nt: TGTGCCAGCAGGGACAGGGTCGGTGAAAAACTGTTTTTT
cdr3_aa: CASRDRVGEKLFF

j_call: TRBJ1-3
clone_size: few
d_call: TRBD1
cdr3_length: 14
v_call: TRBV4-2
cdr3_nt: TGTGCCAGCAGAAAGGGACAGGGGGACCCCACCATATATTTT
cdr3_aa: CASRKGQGDPTIYF

j_call: TRBJ2-1
clone_size: few
d_call: -
cdr3_length: 11
v_call: TRBV11-2
cdr3_nt: TGTGCCAGCAGCGAGGTCGTAGAGCAGTTCTTC
cdr3_aa: CASSEVVEQFF

j_call: TRBJ2-7
clone_size: -
d_call: -
cdr3_length: 16
v_call: TRBV18
cdr3_nt: TGTGCCAGCTCACCACAGCGACGGGCGAGCTCCTACGAGCAGTACTTC
cdr3_aa: CASSPQRRASSYEQYF

j_call: TRBJ1-1
clone_size: many
d_call: TRBD1
cdr3_length: 15
v_call: TRBV12-3/TRBV12-4
cdr3_nt: TGTGCCAGCAGTTTTGCCGACAGGGAGAACACTGAAGCTTTCTTT
cdr3_aa: CASSFADRENTEAFF

j_call: TRBJ2-7
clone_size: many
d_call: -
cdr3_length: 13
v_call: TRBV3-1
cdr3_nt: TGTGCCAGCAGCCAAGGACGTAAGAACGAGCAGTACTTC
cdr3_aa: CASSQGRKNEQYF

j_call: TRBJ1-1
clone_size: -
d_call: TRBD1
cdr3_length: 17
v_call: TRBV5-1
cdr3_nt: TGCGCCAGCAGCTTGGGGACAGGGTTTAGAATGAACACTGAAGCTTTCTTT
cdr3_aa: CASSLGTGFRMNTEAFF

j_call: TRBJ2-3
clone_size: -
d_call: -
cdr3_length: 16
v_call: TRBV9
cdr3_nt: TGTGCCAGCAGCGTAACGATAGCGGCAAACACAGATACGCAGTATTTT
cdr3_aa: CASSVTIAANTDTQYF

j_call: TRBJ1-1
clone_size: few
d_call: -
cdr3_length: 14
v_call: TRBV15
cdr3_nt: TGTGCCACCAGCAGAGATAGAACCTACACTGAAGCTTTCTTT
cdr3_aa: CATSRDRTYTEAFF

j_call: TRBJ1-1
clone_size: -
d_call: -
cdr3_length: 14
v_call: TRBV20-1
cdr3_nt: TGCAGTGCCGTGGGGGGAGGGCCCCTCACTGAAGCTTTCTTT
cdr3_aa: CSAVGGGPLTEAFF

j_call: TRBJ2-3
clone_size: -
d_call: TRBD2
cdr3_length: 16
v_call: TRBV20-1
cdr3_nt: TGCAGTGCTAGTCGAAGCCCCGGGAGGGCCAAAGATACGCAGTATTTT
cdr3_aa: CSASRSPGRAKDTQYF

j_call: TRBJ2-3
clone_size: few
d_call: -
cdr3_length: 14
v_call: TRBV14
cdr3_nt: TGTGCCAGCAGCCAGGGACTTCACACAGATACGCAGTATTTT
cdr3_aa: CASSQGLHTDTQYF

j_call: TRBJ2-1
clone_size: few
d_call: -
cdr3_length: 15
v_call: TRBV5-5
cdr3_nt: TGTGCCAGCAGCTTGAGTAGGACGGACTCAAATGAGCAGTTCTTC
cdr3_aa: CASSLSRTDSNEQFF

j_call: TRBJ2-5
clone_size: few
d_call: TRBD2
cdr3_length: 17
v_call: TRBV3-1
cdr3_nt: TGTGCCAGCAGCCAAGATAGGAGCGGGGGATGGAAAGAGACCCAGTACTTC
cdr3_aa: CASSQDRSGGWKETQYF

j_call: TRBJ2-3
clone_size: many
d_call: TRBD2
cdr3_length: 18
v_call: TRBV11-2
cdr3_nt: TGTGCCAGCAGCTTTCATTCTAGCGGGAGGGCCAGGGCAGATACGCAGTATTTT
cdr3_aa: CASSFHSSGRARADTQYF

j_call: TRBJ2-3
clone_size: -
d_call: -
cdr3_length: 12
v_call: TRBV25-1
cdr3_nt: TGTGCCAGCAGTGCTGACTTGAATACGCAGTATTTT
cdr3_aa: CASSADLNTQYF

j_call: TRBJ2-3
clone_size: -
d_call: TRBD1
cdr3_length: 15
v_call: TRBV2
cdr3_nt: TGTGCCAGCAGTAAGGACAGGGTGGTCACAGATACGCAGTATTTT
cdr3_aa: CASSKDRVVTDTQYF